A single T cell receptor beta chain is shown here with its context. Its antigen is unidentified. This record comes from a study of CD8 T cells in Susac syndrome. Study context: The sequenced Susac syndrome patients comprised more than five with active disease and eight in remission. Study-level findings and limits: The authors found some 15 Susac-specific public clones in total CD8+ repertoires and 4 to 6 in CD8+ TEMRA repertoires.

Random hexamers primed reverse transcription of about 0.5 to 1 ug RNA. By means of immunoSEQ multiplex PCR, TCR beta CDR3 spanning 54 Vbeta and 13 Jbeta underwent amplification. TCRdb processed the immunoSEQ multiplex PCR reads anew with MiXCR; each CDR3 protein has one entry. The sample holds 75,000 to 95,000 distinct CDR3 sequences; roughly 94% are singletons and the top ten take 0.46%. Germline V CDR1 and CDR2: MNHEY, SVGEGT. V lost 7 bases and J lost 4, with 13 bases in between. This CDR3 is built from 13 residues. Negative isolation yielded CD4+ and CD8+ T cells, and FACS enriched TEMRA cells. The chain links TRBV6-2 or TRBV6-3 to TRBJ1-1; D remains ambiguous. The sample taken for sequencing was CD8+ T cells from PBMCs. The sequence was obtained from a human donor with Susac syndrome. CDR3 in amino acids: CASIKKVLTEAFF. The CDR3 region has the DNA TGTGCCAGCATCAAAAAGGTGCTCACTGAAGCTTTCTTT.